This section outlines one T cell receptor beta chain sequence together with its context. This clonotype was counted between two and nine times. Its antigen remains undetermined. No base-level quality is on record; no much larger clone is a single base apart. The sample is drawn from a study of CD8 T cells in ankylosing spondylitis (dated by TCRdb to the late 2010s). In terms of the full investigation: The study profiled T cell receptor beta repertoires in healthy donors and ankylosing spondylitis patients to find disease-linked TCR variants. Peripheral blood samples were taken, and synovial fluid was additionally collected from ankylosing spondylitis patients. In total, the full study cohort was made up of 110 or so healthy donors and about two dozen ankylosing spondylitis patients.

TCRdb names Illumina HiSeq 2500 as the instrument used. Quantitative 5'-RACE with molecular barcodes was the method used to prepare the TCR beta libraries. From the authors' description of their analysis: Disease-linked TCR variants were identified with a new computational method built on a probabilistic model of VDJ rearrangement. TCRdb reran the public reads through fastp at Q25 and MiXCR, keeping productive beta chains. Rows matching on CDR3 protein sequence are summarized as one entry with the most common DNA and genes. V and J calls and clone size were set by TCRdb, not the authors. This sample is represented by around 280,000 distinct CDR3 sequences; around 18% of them were singletons. The ten largest clones take up roughly 8% of the sample. Via the germline V gene (reference sequence), CDR1 is LGHDT and CDR2 YNNKEL. The CDR3 has 16 amino acids, counting the end cysteine and phenylalanine. The DNA shown is the 48-base CDR3, in frame from base 1. V is reduced by 3 bases and J by 2 bases, leaving a spacing of 15 bases between them.

What the authors observed across the whole study: The disease-linked clones showed a CD8+ phenotype and occurred at relatively low frequencies in peripheral blood. Some of the motif variants had been reported before in the synovial fluid and blood of reactive arthritis patients, a finding that suggests common disease-initiation mechanisms. Blood from ankylosing spondylitis patients appeared to be characterized by a TCR beta motif composed of about 8 highly homologous amino acid variants. The disease-linked clones were reported as significantly enriched in matched synovial fluid samples from ankylosing spondylitis patients.

The material sequenced was blood, either unsorted or a sorted T cell fraction (not recorded which). The sequence is built from TRBV3-1 and TRBJ2-3; the D gene is not confidently resolved. The TCR originated in a male donor with ankylosing spondylitis or in good health (not recorded which). The CDR3 amino acid sequence is: CASSHLGPGDTDTQYF. In nucleotides, the sequence is TGTGCCAGCAGCCACCTGGGCCCAGGAGACACAGATACGCAGTATTTT.